This passage covers 8 T cell receptor beta chains from one sample sequenced in a study of graft-versus-host responses after intestinal transplantation. These receptors have no known antigen. The repertoire was sequenced with immunoSEQ multiplex PCR; TCRdb's copy has only in-frame clones and lacks some. The sample includes 130,000 or so clones, around 94% of them seen just once. The source was unstimulated CD4+ T cells sorted from spleen or lymph node cells, collected before intestinal transplant. These receptors originate from a human donor who received an intestinal transplant.

This sequence joins TRBV5-1 and TRBJ2-7; no clear D gene. V was pared by 1 base and J by 2 bases, with 16 bases between. The CDR3 covers 16 residues. In germline, CDR1 is SGHRS, CDR2 YFSETQ. The CDR3 DNA reads as TGCGCCAGCAGCTTGACCACGGGTCGTTCTCCCTACGAGCAGTACTTC. This gives the protein CASSLTTGRSPYEQYF.

The genes are TRBV5-1 and TRBJ2-1; D ambiguous. This CDR3 has 14 amino acids. CDR1 is SGHRS, CDR2 YFSETQ, per germline. The V and J ends lost 0 bases and 5 bases respectively, with 9 bases between them. CDR3 nucleotides: TGCGCCAGCAGCTTGGGGGGTGAAAACAATGAGCAGTTCTTC. Its translation is CASSLGGENNEQFF.

This clone showed up just once. This chain links TRBV5-1 with TRBJ2-1; maybe TRBD2 (7 bases). Germline V gene lookup returns CDR1 SGHRS and CDR2 YFSETQ. The CDR3 is made up of 16 amino acids. V was cut by 2 bases and J by 0 bases, with 12 bases left in between. The CDR3 protein is CASSLGGASSYNEQFF. CDR3 nucleotides: TGCGCCAGCAGCTTAGGGGGGGCAAGCTCCTACAATGAGCAGTTCTTC.

The rearrangement uses TRBV27 and TRBJ1-4; D is ambiguous. The V gene's germline CDR1 is MNHEY and CDR2 SMNVEV (reference sequence). The CDR3 contains 16 residues. V lost 5 bases and J 8 bases, leaving 21 bases between the germline ends. As DNA, the CDR3 is TGTGCCAGCAGTCCAGTTAGTAGGGCAGGTTGGGAAAAACTGTTTTTT. It codes for CASSPVSRAGWEKLFF. Complete variable domain (other parts from reference TRBV27 and TRBJ1-4): EAQVTQNPRYLITVTGKKLTVTCSQNMNHEYMSWYRQDPGLGLRQIYYSMNVEVTDKGDVPEGYKVSRKEKRNFPLILESPSPNQTSLYFCASSPVSRAGWEKLFFGSGTQLSVL.

The chain carries TRBV5-8 and TRBJ1-3, with TRBD1 as a possible D gene (5 bases). The CDR3 runs 18 residues. V was cut by 0 bases and J by 0 bases, with 16 bases left in between. Per the germline V gene, CDR1 is SGHTS and CDR2 is YDEGEE. The CDR3 bases are TGTGCCAGCAGCTTGGAGATTCTTTCAGGGAGCTCTGGAAACACCATATATTTT. Its protein is CASSLEILSGSSGNTIYF.

The J gene is TRBJ1-5, the V gene TRBV7-3; D is ambiguous. Trimming took 0 bases from V and 7 from J, leaving 10 bases between them. Germline loops: CDR1 SGHTA, CDR2 FQGTGA. The CDR3 extends over 14 amino acids. The CDR3 DNA sequence: TGTGCCAGCAGCTTAACGGGGAGAGGACAGCCCCAGCATTTT. Translating it yields CASSLTGRGQPQHF.

The chain has TRBV7-9 and TRBJ2-3; D remains unclear. V lost 3 bases and J 5 bases, leaving 6 bases between the germline ends. CDR1 is SEHNR, CDR2 FQNEAQ, per germline (reference sequence). The CDR3 has 12 residues. The CDR3 is CASSLTIDTQYF. DNA of the CDR3: TGTGCCAGCAGCTTGACCATAGATACGCAGTATTTT.

The V and J genes are TRBV11-3 and TRBJ1-1; D is unclear. The germline gives CDR1 SGHNT, CDR2 YENEEA. The CDR3 length is 12 residues. V was clipped by 3 bases and J by 4 bases, with 6 bases between them. The CDR3: CASSFNSTEAFF. DNA for the CDR3: TGTGCCAGCAGCTTTAACAGCACTGAAGCTTTCTTT. Using reference TRBV11-3 and TRBJ1-1 for the parts outside the CDR3, the full variable domain is EAGVVQSPRYKIIEKKQPVAFWCNPISGHNTLYWYLQNLGQGPELLIRYENEEAVDDSQLPKDRFSAERLKGVDSTLKIQPAELGDSAVYLCASSFNSTEAFFGQGTRLTVV.